These 21 T cell receptor beta chains originate from one sample sequenced in a study of blood T cell repertoires in COVID-19. Clones were sequenced by immunoSEQ multiplex PCR, and TCRdb holds only the in-frame ones, with some missing. The sample yields a few hundred thousand clones, about nine tenths seen once. The material sequenced was PBMCs or T cells enriched from blood (not recorded which). Receptors were obtained from a middle-aged woman who had been exposed to COVID-19.

The V call is TRBV29-1, the J call TRBJ2-7, with D perhaps TRBD1 (6 bases). Trimming left V 4 bases short and J 4 bases short, with 17 bases between. Germline CDR1 SQVTM, CDR2 ANQGSEA. The CDR3 is made up of 14 amino acids. CDR3 loop: CSVGGREWSYEQYF. For the CDR3, the DNA is TGCAGCGTTGGGGGGCGCGAATGGAGTTACGAGCAGTACTTC.

This chain links TRBV6-5 with TRBJ2-7; tentative D call: TRBD1 (6 bases). Germline V gives CDR1 MNHEY, CDR2 SVGAGI. Deletions cut 3 bases from V and 6 bases from J, with 15 bases between. The CDR3 contains 14 residues. The CDR3 is CASSYFGQSSEQYF. CDR3 DNA: TGTGCCAGCAGTTATTTCGGACAGAGCTCCGAGCAGTACTTC.

The rearrangement joins TRBV2 to TRBJ1-3; 7 bases fit TRBD1. The germline CDR1 and CDR2 sequences are SNHLY and FYNNEI. V shed 6 bases, J shed 2 bases, and the junction held 4 bases outside the gene matches. The CDR3 extends over 14 amino acids. This chain's CDR3 is CASRYGTAGNTIYF. CDR3 in DNA: TGTGCCAGCAGATATGGGACAGCTGGAAACACCATATATTTT. Full variable domain (rest looked up from reference TRBV2 and TRBJ1-3): EPEVTQTPSHQVTQMGQEVILRCVPISNHLYFYWYRQILGQKVEFLVSFYNNEISEKSEIFDDQFSVERPDGSNFTLKIRSTKLEDSAMYFCASRYGTAGNTIYFGEGSWLTVV.

This clone was seen a few times. The chain has TRBV4-3 and TRBJ2-3; 12 bases match TRBD2. Germline loops: CDR1 LGHNA, CDR2 YSLEER. J was trimmed by 0 bases and V by 3 bases; bases with no gene match: 7. The CDR3 loop spans 18 amino acids. The CDR3 DNA reads TGCGCCAGCAGCCAGCGTTCCGGGACTAGCGGGAGCACAGATACGCAGTATTTT. Translation gives CASSQRSGTSGSTDTQYF.

V and J are TRBV5-1 and TRBJ2-5, with a weak D call TRBD1 (6 bases). Trimming removed 0 bases at V and 4 bases at J, with 13 bases between. Germline V lookup: CDR1 SGHRS, CDR2 YFSETQ. This CDR3 spans 15 amino acids. The CDR3 is CASSLDGTKLETQYF. CDR3 sequence (DNA): TGCGCCAGCAGCTTGGATGGGACAAAGTTAGAGACCCAGTACTTC.

The chain links TRBV6-5 to TRBJ1-4, with D uncertain. The CDR3 is 15 residues long. The V and J ends lost 6 bases and 0 bases respectively, with 11 bases between them. Germline assignment: CDR1 MNHEY and CDR2 SVGAGI. The CDR3 bases are TGTGCCAGCAGCAGAACACGTGCAACTAATGAAAAACTGTTTTTT. Translating it yields CASSRTRATNEKLFF.

This chain links TRBV3-1 (or the pseudogene TRBV3-2) with TRBJ2-5, with 16 nucleotides matching TRBD2. Germline CDR1 is LGHDT and CDR2 is YNNKEL (reference sequence). The junction had 8 bases not matched to a gene; V was cut back by 4 bases and J by 6 bases. The CDR3 totals 17 residues. The CDR3 DNA follows: TGTGCCAGCAGCCCGGGACTAGCGGGAGGGCCCGACAAGACCCAGTACTTC. This gives the protein CASSPGLAGGPDKTQYF.

The chain joins TRBV15 to TRBJ2-5; 11 bases match TRBD2. Looked up from germline, CDR1 is LNHNV and CDR2 is YYDKDF (reference sequence). V shed 1 base, J shed 4 bases, and the junction held 14 bases outside the gene matches. The CDR3 spans 19 residues. The CDR3 region has the DNA TGTGCCACCAGCAGAGGGGGGCCCCTACTAGCGGGAGACGGAGAGACCCAGTACTTC. Protein sequence: CATSRGGPLLAGDGETQYF.

The CDR3 here is CASSEGSVPNSPLHF. Here the CDR3 DNA reads TGTGCCAGCAGTGAAGGGTCAGTCCCTAATTCACCCCTCCACTTT. This chain connects TRBV6-1 to TRBJ1-6; D unresolved. V lost 1 base, J lost 6 bases, and 10 bases lay in between. The CDR3 runs to 15 residues. Germline V CDR1 and CDR2: MNHNS, SASEGT.

This chain joins TRBV19 and TRBJ2-2; 9 bases fit TRBD1. Trimming took 7 bases from V and 0 from J; bases not matched to a gene: 6. The CDR3 is 16 amino acids. Germline lookup yields CDR1 LNHDA and CDR2 SQIVND (reference sequence). The CDR3 DNA follows: TGTGCCAGTAACAAACGGACAGGGGCGAACACCGGGGAGCTGTTTTTT. Translated: CASNKRTGANTGELFF.

V is TRBV11-2 and J is TRBJ1-1; D is ambiguous. The germline gives CDR1 SGHAT, CDR2 FQNNGV. The CDR3 consists of 14 residues. V was pared by 5 bases and J by 6 bases, with 16 bases between. CDR3 sequence (DNA): TGTGCCAGCAGCATCACGTCTGGGCTCTCTGAAGCTTTCTTT. It encodes CASSITSGLSEAFF.

This clone has a handful of counts. The genes are TRBV7-9 and TRBJ2-1; 9 bases fit TRBD1. J lost 6 bases, V lost 5 bases, and 8 bases had no gene match. Looked up from germline, CDR1 is SEHNR and CDR2 is FQNEAQ (reference sequence). There are 15 residues in the CDR3. The CDR3 DNA reads TGTGCCAGCAGCCCCGGACAGGGGTCTGGCAATGAGCAGTTCTTC. Amino acid sequence: CASSPGQGSGNEQFF.

The chain carries TRBV27 and TRBJ2-7; 11 nucleotides align to TRBD1. CDR3 length: 15 residues. The V segment lost 3 bases and the J segment 5 bases; nucleotides outside the gene matches: 6. Per the germline V gene, CDR1 is MNHEY and CDR2 is SMNVEV (reference sequence). CDR3 DNA: TGTGCCAGCAGTTTTCAAGGGACAGGGGGAAACGAGCAGTACTTC. Protein product: CASSFQGTGGNEQYF.

The gene calls are TRBV3-1 (or the pseudogene TRBV3-2) and TRBJ1-2, with a tentative D call TRBD1 (5 bases). There are 15 residues in the CDR3. Trimming stripped 1 base from V and 4 bases from J, with 13 bases between. Germline values: CDR1 LGHDT, CDR2 YNNKEL (reference sequence). CDR3 nucleotides: TGTGCCAGCAGCCAAGGGGAGGGGTCATTCTATGGCTACACCTTC. It yields the protein CASSQGEGSFYGYTF.

J is TRBJ1-2 and V is TRBV2; the match to TRBD1 covers 7 bases. This CDR3 spans 14 amino acids. CDR1 SNHLY and CDR2 FYNNEI come from the germline V gene. V dropped 6 bases and J dropped 6; count of bases not matched to a gene: 10. The CDR3 DNA reads TGTGCCAGCAGCAAAACAGGGGAGAGGAATGGCTACACCTTC. As protein: CASSKTGERNGYTF.

The chain carries TRBV27 and TRBJ2-2; tentatively, D is TRBD2 (5 bases). The V end was cut by 5 bases, the J end by 6 bases, with 16 bases between. The CDR3 is 15 amino acids. Germline lookup yields CDR1 MNHEY and CDR2 SMNVEV (reference sequence). The CDR3 DNA reads as TGTGCCAGCAGTCCCCGCCGGGGAGCCTCCGGGGAGCTGTTTTTT. Its protein is CASSPRRGASGELFF.

The chain carries TRBV10-1 and TRBJ2-5; maybe TRBD1 (6 bases). Germline loops: CDR1 WNHNN, CDR2 SYGVQD (reference sequence). This CDR3 has 13 residues. V shed 4 bases and J shed 1 base, with 7 bases lying between them. CDR3 region: CASSADSQETQYF. CDR3 sequence (DNA): TGCGCCAGCAGTGCGGACAGCCAAGAGACCCAGTACTTC.

V and J are TRBV7-8 and TRBJ2-2; a weak D match, TRBD2 (5 bases). V was trimmed by 2 bases and J by 2 bases, leaving 12 bases between them. The CDR3 consists of 16 residues. Germline values: CDR1 SGHVS, CDR2 FQNEAQ. This CDR3 is CASSLLPSGNTGELFF. CDR3 coding DNA: TGTGCCAGCAGCTTACTTCCCAGCGGAAACACCGGGGAGCTGTTTTTT.

V gene TRBV19 combines with J gene TRBJ1-6; D ambiguous. Trimming removed 1 base at V and 8 bases at J, with 9 bases between. Germline V CDR1 and CDR2: LNHDA, SQIVND (reference sequence). The CDR3 has 14 residues. The CDR3 loop is CASSIASRDSPLHF. CDR3 in DNA: TGTGCCAGTAGTATAGCCTCCCGTGATTCACCCCTCCACTTT.

The genes are TRBV30 and TRBJ2-3, with D possibly being TRBD2 (6 bases). The V gene's germline CDR1 is GTSNPN and CDR2 SVGIG (reference sequence). The CDR3 is made up of 17 amino acids. Trimming shortened V by 4 bases and J by 2 bases, and 22 bases separated the two germline ends. CDR3 coding DNA: TGTGCCTGGAAACCCATCCGGGCGGGGTTCTTCACAGATACGCAGTATTTT. Its translation: CAWKPIRAGFFTDTQYF.

The J gene is TRBJ2-3, the V gene TRBV29-1; the match to TRBD1 covers 8 bases. There are 14 residues in the CDR3. CDR1 and CDR2 from the germline V gene are SQVTM and ANQGSEA. V dropped 4 bases and J dropped 3; count of bases not matched to a gene: 6. CDR3 bases: TGCAGCGTTGTTGGACAGGGAGGAACAGATACGCAGTATTTT. Translating it yields CSVVGQGGTDTQYF.